The subject of this entry is one T cell receptor (beta chain). The data were obtained in a study of technical replicates of blood from a few donors. Repertoires were generated with immunoSEQ multiplex PCR, while TCRdb's copy carries only in-frame clones and drops some. This table holds 74,000 or so clones, 93% found once. The CDR3 is 14 residues long. V dropped 4 bases and J dropped 10 bases, with 19 bases sitting between them. Germline CDR1 is ENHRY and CDR2 is SYGVKD. This clonotype originated in a human donor in good health. The gene calls are TRBV10-3 and TRBJ1-1; D perhaps matches TRBD1 (6 bases). Input material: T cells isolated from PBMCs. CDR3 amino acids: CAISGGRGMFGAFF. The CDR3 DNA follows: TGTGCCATCAGTGGCGGCAGGGGAATGTTTGGAGCTTTCTTT.